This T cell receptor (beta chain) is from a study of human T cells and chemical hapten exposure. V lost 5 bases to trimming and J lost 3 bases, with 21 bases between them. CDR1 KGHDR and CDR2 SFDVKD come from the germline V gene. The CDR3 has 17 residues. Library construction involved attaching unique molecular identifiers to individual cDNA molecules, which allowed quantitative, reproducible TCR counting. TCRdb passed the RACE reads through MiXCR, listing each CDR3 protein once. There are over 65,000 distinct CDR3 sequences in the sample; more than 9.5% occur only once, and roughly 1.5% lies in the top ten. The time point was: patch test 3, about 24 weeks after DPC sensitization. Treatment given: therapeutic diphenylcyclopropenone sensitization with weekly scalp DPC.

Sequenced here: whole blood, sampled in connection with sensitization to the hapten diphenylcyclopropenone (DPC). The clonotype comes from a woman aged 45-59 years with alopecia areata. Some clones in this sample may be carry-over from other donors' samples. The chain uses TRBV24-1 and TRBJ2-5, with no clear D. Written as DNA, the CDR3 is TGTGCCACCAGTGGTCCCGCCCCGAAGAGAAGGGAAGAGACCCAGTACTTC. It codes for CATSGPAPKRREETQYF.